The entry that follows covers one T cell receptor (beta chain) sequence. Germline V gene lookup returns CDR1 SGDLS and CDR2 YYNGEE. V gave up 3 bases and J gave up 5 bases; unmatched junction bases: 7. CDR3 length: 15 amino acids. Both TCR beta VDJ combination and CDR3 sequence profiling were carried out. Genomic DNA was the template for this profiling. TCRdb analysed the reads with MiXCR anew, one entry per CDR3 protein. The table has hundreds of thousands of distinct CDR3 sequences, 45% to 65% seen once. The data are from a study of CD8+CD57+ T cells in acquired aplastic anemia. Study overall: Each DNA sample taken from sorted CD4+ and CD8+ cells came to approximately 3.2 ug on average.

The sample comprised sorted CD4+, CD8+, or CD8+CD57+ T cells (not recorded which) from PBMCs. This sequence joins TRBV9 and TRBJ2-7; 11 bases agree with TRBD2. This TCR was recovered from a human donor with severe aplastic anemia or a healthy control (not recorded which). The CDR3 DNA is TGTGCCAGCAGCGGAATAGCGGGGGGGCCCAACGAGCAGTACTTC. Protein: CASSGIAGGPNEQYF.